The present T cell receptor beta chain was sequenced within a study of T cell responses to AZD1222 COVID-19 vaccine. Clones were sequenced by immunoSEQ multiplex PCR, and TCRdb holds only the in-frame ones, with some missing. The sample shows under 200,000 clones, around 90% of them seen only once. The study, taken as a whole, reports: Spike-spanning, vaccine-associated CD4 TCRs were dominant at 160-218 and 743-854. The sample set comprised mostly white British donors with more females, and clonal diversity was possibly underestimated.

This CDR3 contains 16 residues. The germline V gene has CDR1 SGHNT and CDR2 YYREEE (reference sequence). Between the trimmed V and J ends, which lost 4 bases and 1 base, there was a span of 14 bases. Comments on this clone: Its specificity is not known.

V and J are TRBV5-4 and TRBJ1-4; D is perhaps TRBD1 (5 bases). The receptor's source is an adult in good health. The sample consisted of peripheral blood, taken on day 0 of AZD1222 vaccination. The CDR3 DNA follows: TGTGCCAGCAGCCGGGGGGGAGTACAAACTAATGAAAAACTGTTTTTT. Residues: CASSRGGVQTNEKLFF.